This T cell receptor (beta chain) was observed in a study of CD8 T cells in ankylosing spondylitis. MiXCR was run by TCRdb on the 5' RACE reads, yielding one entry per CDR3 protein. The top ten clones hold about 14% of a sample with roughly 180,000 distinct CDR3 sequences, 9.8% of them seen once. The length of the CDR3 is 17 residues. Trimming cost V 6 bases and J 5 bases; bases outside gene matches: 15. The V gene's germline CDR1 is MDHEN and CDR2 SYDVKM. Of note for this clonotype: Since a much larger clone is just one base distant, this may be a read error.

The V gene is TRBV28, the J gene TRBJ2-2, with TRBD2 matching 7 bases. Sample: blood, either unsorted or a sorted T cell fraction (not recorded which). The sequence was collected from a female donor with ankylosing spondylitis or in good health (not recorded which). DNA of the CDR3: TGTGCCAGCAGCCCCGGAGGAGGACTAGGGGTGACCGGGGAGCTGTTTTTT. It encodes CASSPGGGLGVTGELFF.